This T cell receptor (beta chain) was identified in a study of TIL therapy for anti-PD-1-resistant metastatic lung cancer. Study context: Tumors carried a median about 1.5 non-synonymous mutations per megabase. Regarding the study as a whole: Many TIL product clones were absent from baseline tumor, suggesting clonal contraction. The cohort had more treatment-naive, never-smoker and oncogene-addicted patients than typical.

Sequencing used immunoSEQ v3. Each library reached 2 million or so read pairs, or about 4.5-6.5 million at deep level. The table came from immunoSEQ multiplex PCR; TCRdb's copy has only in-frame clones and leaves some out. The sample comprises more than 20,000 clones, approximately 77% of which are singletons, and about 7.4% rests with the top ten. Time point indicated: pre-treatment sample, taken before nivolumab and TIL therapy. The tumor samples were excised metastases, mostly pleural nodules or supraclavicular lymph nodes. This clone was recorded only once. Its specificity is not known. The CDR3 consists of 13 residues. Germline V gives CDR1 SGHAT, CDR2 FQNNGV. V was pared by 10 bases and J by 0 bases, with 9 bases between.

This TCR was recovered from a person aged 25 to 85 with non-small cell lung cancer. The chain couples TRBV11-2 to TRBJ2-2; D remains unclear. Sequences were derived from tumor tissue, sampled at baseline. Here the CDR3 DNA reads TGTGCCACTCGCCAGTCGAACACCGGGGAGCTGTTTTTT. It translates to CATRQSNTGELFF.